This T cell receptor beta chain was found in a study of T cells in Graves' hyperthyroidism and ophthalmopathy. General study points: Ophthalmopathy, as predicted by the model, came a median roughly 6.5 months after the prediction.

This CDR3 region has 15 residues. V lost 6 bases to trimming and J lost 1 base; unmatched junction nucleotides: 8. The germline CDR1 and CDR2 sequences are LGHDT and YNNKEL (reference sequence). Diagnoses rested on clinical symptoms, serum thyroxine and TRAb, thyroid ultrasound and orbital computed tomography. Authors of the study amplified TCR beta CDR3 regions from RNA transcripts. RT-PCR in the first round (using the HTBI primer set) targeted the TCR CDR3. TCRdb reprocessed the multiplex PCR reads via MiXCR and lists one record per CDR3 protein. Of 490,000 or so distinct CDR3 sequences in the sample, about 46% were seen once. This clonotype was seen ten or more times. The antigen is not known.

The sample was peripheral blood or thyroid tissue (not recorded which). The chain carries TRBV3-1 and TRBJ1-2, with TRBD1 matching over 7 bases. The clonotype comes from an adult woman with Graves' disease, either hyperthyroidism or ophthalmopathy (not recorded which). CDR3 in amino acids: CASSLGTVRNYGYTF. In DNA form, the CDR3 reads TGTGCCAGCAGTCTTGGGACAGTTCGTAACTATGGCTACACCTTC.